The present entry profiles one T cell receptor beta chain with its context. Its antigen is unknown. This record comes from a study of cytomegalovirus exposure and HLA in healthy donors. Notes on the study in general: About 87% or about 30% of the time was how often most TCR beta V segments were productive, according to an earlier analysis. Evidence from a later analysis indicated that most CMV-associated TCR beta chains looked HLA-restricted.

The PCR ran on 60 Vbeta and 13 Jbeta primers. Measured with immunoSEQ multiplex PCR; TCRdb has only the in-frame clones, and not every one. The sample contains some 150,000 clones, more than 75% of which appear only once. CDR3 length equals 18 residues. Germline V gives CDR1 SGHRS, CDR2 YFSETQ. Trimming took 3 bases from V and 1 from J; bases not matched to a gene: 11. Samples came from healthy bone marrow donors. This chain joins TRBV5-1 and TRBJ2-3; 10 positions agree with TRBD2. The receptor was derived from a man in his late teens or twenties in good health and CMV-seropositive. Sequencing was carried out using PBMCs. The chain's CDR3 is CASSSYRTSGGGTDTQYF. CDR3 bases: TGCGCCAGCAGCTCTTATCGGACTAGCGGAGGAGGCACAGATACGCAGTATTTT.